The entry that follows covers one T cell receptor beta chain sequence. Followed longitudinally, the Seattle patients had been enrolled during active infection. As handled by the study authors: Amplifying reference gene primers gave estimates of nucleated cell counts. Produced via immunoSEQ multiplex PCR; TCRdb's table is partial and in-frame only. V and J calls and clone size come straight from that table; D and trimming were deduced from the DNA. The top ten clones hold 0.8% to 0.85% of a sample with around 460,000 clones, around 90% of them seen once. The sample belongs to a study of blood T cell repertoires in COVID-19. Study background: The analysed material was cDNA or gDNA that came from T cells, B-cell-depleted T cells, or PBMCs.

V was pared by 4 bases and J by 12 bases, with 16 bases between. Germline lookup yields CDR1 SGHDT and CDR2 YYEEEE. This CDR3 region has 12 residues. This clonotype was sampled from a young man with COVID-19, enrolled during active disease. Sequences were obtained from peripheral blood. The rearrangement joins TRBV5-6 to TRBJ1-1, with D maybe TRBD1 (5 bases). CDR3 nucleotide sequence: TGTGCCAGCAGCGCAACCGGGACTCTACCTTTCTTT. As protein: CASSATGTLPFF.